Detailed here is one TCR beta chain. What it recognizes is unknown. J was trimmed by 3 bases and V by 0 bases; bases with no gene match: 6. The CDR3 is made up of 16 amino acids. Germline CDR1 and CDR2: SGDLS and YYNGEE. TCRdb processed the RT-PCR reads anew with MiXCR; each CDR3 protein has one entry. The table includes over 800,000 distinct CDR3 sequences, roughly 20% detected once. This specimen comes from a study of response to subunit inactivated influenza vaccine. General study findings and limits: After each seasonal influenza vaccination, few new T cells are recruited, the authors suggested.

The clonotype originates from a man aged 45-60 years who received an inactivated influenza vaccine. The sequencing here drew on PBMCs from blood, taken more than 4 days after vaccination. The rearrangement joins TRBV9 to TRBJ2-1, with TRBD2 matching 7 bases. This CDR3 is CASSVAAGALYNEQFF. The CDR3 region has the DNA TGTGCCAGCAGCGTAGCTGCGGGAGCCCTCTACAATGAGCAGTTCTTC. The full variable domain, in which reference TRBV9 and TRBJ2-1 provide the parts outside the CDR3, is DSGVTQTPKHLITATGQRVTLRCSPRSGDLSVYWYQQSLDQGLQFLIQYYNGEERAKGNILERFSAQQFPDLHSELNLSSLELGDSALYFCASSVAAGALYNEQFFGPGTRLTVL.